These 18 T cell receptor beta chains were sequenced from one sample in a study of breast tumors, draining lymph nodes, adjacent tissues. TCRdb re-analysed the multiplex PCR reads in MiXCR, keeping a single row per CDR3 protein. The sample contains 20,000 or so distinct CDR3 sequences, 43% of which appear only once. What was sequenced was breast tumor tissue. The receptors shown here come from a female donor with breast cancer. Some clones in this sample may be carry-over from other donors' samples.

With regard to this clonotype: This CDR3 is missing its conserved last phenylalanine or tryptophan, likely due to a read error. The rearrangement uses TRBV20-1 and TRBJ2-1, with 8 bases identical to TRBD2. The CDR3 contains 14 residues. Germline values: CDR1 DFQATT, CDR2 SNEGSKA (reference sequence). The CDR3 loop is CSASGGDLDNGQFS. The CDR3 DNA sequence: TGCAGTGCTAGCGGGGGGGACTTGGACAATGGGCAGTTCTCC.

This clonotype came up many times. The CDR3 spells CASSSGVETQYF. The CDR3 DNA follows: TGTGCCAGCAGTAGTGGCGTGGAGACCCAGTACTTC. V and J are TRBV25-1 and TRBJ2-5; D gene unclear. Trimming took off 5 bases at V and 5 bases at J, with 9 bases between the two ends. The CDR3 has 12 residues. Germline assignment: CDR1 MGHDK and CDR2 SYGVNS.

This clonotype was counted ten times or more. It may be a read error: a sequence one base away is much more abundant. V gene TRBV5-6 combines with J gene TRBJ2-7; D may be TRBD1 (6 bases). Germline assignment: CDR1 SGHDT and CDR2 YYEEEE. CDR3 length equals 12 residues. V shed 0 bases and J shed 6 bases, with 7 bases lying between them. CDR3 coding DNA: TGTGCCAGCAGCTTGGTGGGGGCCGAGCAGTACTTC. Translating it yields CASSLVGAEQYF.

The rearrangement joins TRBV5-1 to TRBJ2-3; D is ambiguous. V lost 0 bases, J lost 6 bases, and 11 bases lay in between. CDR1 is SGHRS and CDR2 is YFSETQ in the germline V gene. The length of the CDR3 is 14 residues. The CDR3 reads CASSLGRYTDTQYF. The CDR3 DNA sequence: TGCGCCAGCAGCTTGGGCAGGTATACGGATACGCAGTATTTT.

The V and J genes are TRBV5-1 and TRBJ1-6; the D gene is possibly TRBD1 (5 bases). This CDR3 is 15 amino acids long. V gave up 0 bases and J gave up 11 bases, with 15 bases separating them. Germline assignment: CDR1 SGHRS and CDR2 YFSETQ. CDR3 residues: CASSLAGQGSPPLHF. The DNA of the CDR3 is TGCGCCAGCAGCTTGGCCGGGCAGGGAAGCCCACCCCTCCACTTT.

This clonotype was counted many times. The CDR3 loop is CASSRVQGNYGYTF. The CDR3 DNA is TGTGCCAGCAGTAGGGTCCAGGGGAACTATGGCTACACCTTC. This chain links TRBV7-2 with TRBJ1-2; tentative D call: TRBD1 (6 bases). CDR1 SGHTA and CDR2 FQGNSA come from the germline V gene. V lost 6 bases and J 2 bases, leaving 13 bases between the germline ends. The CDR3 is made up of 14 amino acids.

The V call is TRBV6-5, the J call TRBJ2-3; 10 nucleotides line up with TRBD2. Germline CDR1 MNHEY, CDR2 SVGAGI. The CDR3 loop spans 15 amino acids. J was trimmed by 2 bases and V by 4 bases; bases with no gene match: 3. This chain's CDR3 is CASSSAGGYTDTQYF. The DNA for the CDR3 is TGTGCCAGCAGTTCAGCGGGGGGGTACACAGATACGCAGTATTTT.

The chain employs TRBV15 and TRBJ2-3, with 9 nucleotides matching TRBD2. This CDR3 has 14 residues. With 4 bases clipped from V and 1 base from J, the junction kept 0 bases outside the gene matches. Germline V gene lookup returns CDR1 LNHNV and CDR2 YYDKDF (reference sequence). In nucleotides, the CDR3 is TGTGCCACCAGCACTAGCGGGGGCACAGATACGCAGTATTTT. Protein: CATSTSGGTDTQYF.

As for this clonotype: A junction end diverges from the germline sequence, so it may reflect a read error. J is TRBJ1-5 and V is TRBV27, with unresolved D. The CDR3 covers 13 residues. Germline V gene lookup returns CDR1 MNHEY and CDR2 SMNVEV (reference sequence). CDR3 DNA sequence: TGTGCCAGCAGTTTGGGCTTCGGTCAGCCTCAGCATTTT. Translation: CASSLGFGQPQHF.

This clonotype has a count of ten or more. V usage is TRBV7-2 and J usage is TRBJ1-5; no reliable D call. Trimming removed 1 base at V and 6 bases at J, with 4 bases between. CDR3 length: 12 amino acids. Germline V gene lookup returns CDR1 SGHTA and CDR2 FQGNSA. The CDR3 DNA is TGTGCCAGCAGCTTAGAGGTTCAGCCCCAGCATTTT. This encodes CASSLEVQPQHF. The variable domain in full, completed from reference TRBV7-2 and TRBJ1-5, reads GAGVSQSPSNKVTEKGKDVELRCDPISGHTALYWYRQSLGQGLEFLIYFQGNSAPDKSGLPSDRFSAERTGGSVSTLTIQRTQQEDSAVYLCASSLEVQPQHFGDGTRLSIL.

As for this clonotype: A read error may account for a junction end that differs from germline. CDR3: CATSEAAGNRPQHF. Written as DNA, the CDR3 is TGTGCCACCAGTGAAGCGGCAGGCAATCGGCCCCAGCATTTT. The chain links TRBV10-3 to TRBJ1-5; D not certain. Germline-derived CDR1 and CDR2 are ENHRY and SYGVKD. CDR3 length: 14 amino acids.

This clonotype was seen ten or more times. The chain employs TRBV10-1 and TRBJ2-1; TRBD1 aligns across 11 bases. Germline CDR1 is WNHNN and CDR2 is SYGVQD (reference sequence). V shed 4 bases, J shed 3 bases, and the junction held 5 bases outside the gene matches. This CDR3 contains 16 residues. The CDR3 is CASSGTGTGGYNEQFF. CDR3 coding DNA: TGCGCCAGCAGTGGTACCGGGACAGGGGGCTACAATGAGCAGTTCTTC.

The chain employs TRBV9 and TRBJ2-3; D might be TRBD1 (6 bases). CDR1 is SGDLS, CDR2 YYNGEE, per germline. CDR3 size: 16 residues. V was clipped by 1 base and J by 4 bases, with 16 bases between them. The CDR3 reads CASSVSGVGGADTQYF. As DNA, the CDR3 is TGTGCCAGCAGCGTATCAGGGGTTGGTGGGGCAGATACGCAGTATTTT.

Ten or more counts support this clonotype. The V and J genes are TRBV9 and TRBJ2-1; 8 nucleotides match TRBD2. J lost 0 bases, V lost 3 bases, and 8 bases had no gene match. The V gene's germline CDR1 is SGDLS and CDR2 YYNGEE. The CDR3 loop spans 17 amino acids. The CDR3 loop is CASSGGAGTSSYNEQFF. CDR3 DNA: TGTGCCAGCAGCGGAGGAGCCGGGACTAGCTCCTACAATGAGCAGTTCTTC.

This chain uses TRBV29-1 with TRBJ2-1, with 10 bases lining up with TRBD1. This CDR3 comprises 14 residues. Germline V gives CDR1 SQVTM, CDR2 ANQGSEA. V gave up 5 bases and J gave up 5 bases; unmatched junction bases: 6. CDR3 DNA: TGCAGCGTTAGAGCCGGACAGGGGGACAATGAGCAGTTCTTC. Translation: CSVRAGQGDNEQFF.

Of note for this clonotype: The junction and the germline gene differ at one end; a read error may be behind it. The chain couples TRBV5-5 to TRBJ2-7; D is unresolved. There are 13 residues in the CDR3. CDR1 is SGHKS, CDR2 YYEKEE, per germline (reference sequence). CDR3 loop: CASSFRVTYGQYF. The CDR3, as DNA: TGTGCCAGCAGCTTCCGAGTTACCTACGGGCAGTACTTC.

This clonotype was observed many times. The chain recombines TRBV13 with TRBJ2-1; no reliable D call. V was pared by 2 bases and J by 2 bases, with 4 bases between. Per germline, CDR1 PRHDT and CDR2 FYEKMQ (reference sequence). This CDR3 is built from 13 residues. This chain's CDR3 is CASSLSAYNEQFF. CDR3 sequence (DNA): TGTGCCAGCAGCTTATCAGCCTACAATGAGCAGTTCTTC.

The V and J genes are TRBV12-3 or TRBV12-4 and TRBJ1-5; the D gene is possibly TRBD1 (6 bases). With 3 bases removed from V and 4 bases from J, the gap between germline ends came to 13 bases. The CDR3 spans 15 residues. CDR3 DNA: TGTGCCAGCAGTTTGACAGGAAACCGAAATCAGCCCCAGCATTTT. As protein: CASSLTGNRNQPQHF.